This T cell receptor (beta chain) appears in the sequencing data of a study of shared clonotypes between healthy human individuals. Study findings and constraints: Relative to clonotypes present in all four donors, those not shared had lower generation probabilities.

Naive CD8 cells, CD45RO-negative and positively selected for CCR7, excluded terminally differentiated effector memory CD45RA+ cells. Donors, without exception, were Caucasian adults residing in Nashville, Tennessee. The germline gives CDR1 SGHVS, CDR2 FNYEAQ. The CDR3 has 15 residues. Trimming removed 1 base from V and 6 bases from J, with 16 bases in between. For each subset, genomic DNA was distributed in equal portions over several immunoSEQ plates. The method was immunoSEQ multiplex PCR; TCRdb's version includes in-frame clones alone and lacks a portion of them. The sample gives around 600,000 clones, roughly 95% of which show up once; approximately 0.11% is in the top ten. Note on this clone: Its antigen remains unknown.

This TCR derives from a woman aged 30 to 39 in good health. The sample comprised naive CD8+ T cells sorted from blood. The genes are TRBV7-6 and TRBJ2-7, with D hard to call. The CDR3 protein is CASSLEGRPMAEQYF. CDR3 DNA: TGTGCCAGCAGCTTAGAAGGGCGACCCATGGCCGAGCAGTACTTC.